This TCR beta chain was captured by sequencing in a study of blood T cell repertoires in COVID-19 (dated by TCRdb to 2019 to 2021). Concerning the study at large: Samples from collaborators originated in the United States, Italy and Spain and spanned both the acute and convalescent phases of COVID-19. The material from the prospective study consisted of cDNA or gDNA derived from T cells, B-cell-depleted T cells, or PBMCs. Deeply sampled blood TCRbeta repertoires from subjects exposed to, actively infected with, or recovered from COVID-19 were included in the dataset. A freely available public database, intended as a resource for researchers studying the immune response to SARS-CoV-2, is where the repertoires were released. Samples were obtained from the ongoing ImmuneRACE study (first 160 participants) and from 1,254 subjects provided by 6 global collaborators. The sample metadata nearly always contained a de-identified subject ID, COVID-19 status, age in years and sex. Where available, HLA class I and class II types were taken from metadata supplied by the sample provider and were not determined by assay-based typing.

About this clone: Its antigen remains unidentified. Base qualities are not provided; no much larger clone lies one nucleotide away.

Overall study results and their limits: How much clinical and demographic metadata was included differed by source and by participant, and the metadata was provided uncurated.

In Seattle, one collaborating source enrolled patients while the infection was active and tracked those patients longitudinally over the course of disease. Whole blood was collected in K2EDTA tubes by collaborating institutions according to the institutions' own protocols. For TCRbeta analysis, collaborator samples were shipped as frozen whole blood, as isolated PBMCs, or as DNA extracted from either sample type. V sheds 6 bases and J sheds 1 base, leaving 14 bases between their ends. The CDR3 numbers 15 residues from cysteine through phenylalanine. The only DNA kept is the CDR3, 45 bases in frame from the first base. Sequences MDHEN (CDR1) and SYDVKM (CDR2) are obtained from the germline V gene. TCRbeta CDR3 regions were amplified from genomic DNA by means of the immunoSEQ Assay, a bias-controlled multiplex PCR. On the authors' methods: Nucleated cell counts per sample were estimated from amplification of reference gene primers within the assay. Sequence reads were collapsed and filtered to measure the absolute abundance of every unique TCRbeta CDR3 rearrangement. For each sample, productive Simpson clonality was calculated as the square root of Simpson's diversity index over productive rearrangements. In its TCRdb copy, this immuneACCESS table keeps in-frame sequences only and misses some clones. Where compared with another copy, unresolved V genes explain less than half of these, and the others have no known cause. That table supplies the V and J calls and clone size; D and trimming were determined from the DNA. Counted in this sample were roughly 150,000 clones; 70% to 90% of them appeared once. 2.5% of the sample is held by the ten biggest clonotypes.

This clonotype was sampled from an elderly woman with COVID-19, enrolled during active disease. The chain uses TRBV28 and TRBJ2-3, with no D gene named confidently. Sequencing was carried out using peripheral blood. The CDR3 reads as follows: CASSTRMDGTDTQYF. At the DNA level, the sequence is TGTGCCAGCAGCACGAGGATGGATGGCACAGATACGCAGTATTTT.